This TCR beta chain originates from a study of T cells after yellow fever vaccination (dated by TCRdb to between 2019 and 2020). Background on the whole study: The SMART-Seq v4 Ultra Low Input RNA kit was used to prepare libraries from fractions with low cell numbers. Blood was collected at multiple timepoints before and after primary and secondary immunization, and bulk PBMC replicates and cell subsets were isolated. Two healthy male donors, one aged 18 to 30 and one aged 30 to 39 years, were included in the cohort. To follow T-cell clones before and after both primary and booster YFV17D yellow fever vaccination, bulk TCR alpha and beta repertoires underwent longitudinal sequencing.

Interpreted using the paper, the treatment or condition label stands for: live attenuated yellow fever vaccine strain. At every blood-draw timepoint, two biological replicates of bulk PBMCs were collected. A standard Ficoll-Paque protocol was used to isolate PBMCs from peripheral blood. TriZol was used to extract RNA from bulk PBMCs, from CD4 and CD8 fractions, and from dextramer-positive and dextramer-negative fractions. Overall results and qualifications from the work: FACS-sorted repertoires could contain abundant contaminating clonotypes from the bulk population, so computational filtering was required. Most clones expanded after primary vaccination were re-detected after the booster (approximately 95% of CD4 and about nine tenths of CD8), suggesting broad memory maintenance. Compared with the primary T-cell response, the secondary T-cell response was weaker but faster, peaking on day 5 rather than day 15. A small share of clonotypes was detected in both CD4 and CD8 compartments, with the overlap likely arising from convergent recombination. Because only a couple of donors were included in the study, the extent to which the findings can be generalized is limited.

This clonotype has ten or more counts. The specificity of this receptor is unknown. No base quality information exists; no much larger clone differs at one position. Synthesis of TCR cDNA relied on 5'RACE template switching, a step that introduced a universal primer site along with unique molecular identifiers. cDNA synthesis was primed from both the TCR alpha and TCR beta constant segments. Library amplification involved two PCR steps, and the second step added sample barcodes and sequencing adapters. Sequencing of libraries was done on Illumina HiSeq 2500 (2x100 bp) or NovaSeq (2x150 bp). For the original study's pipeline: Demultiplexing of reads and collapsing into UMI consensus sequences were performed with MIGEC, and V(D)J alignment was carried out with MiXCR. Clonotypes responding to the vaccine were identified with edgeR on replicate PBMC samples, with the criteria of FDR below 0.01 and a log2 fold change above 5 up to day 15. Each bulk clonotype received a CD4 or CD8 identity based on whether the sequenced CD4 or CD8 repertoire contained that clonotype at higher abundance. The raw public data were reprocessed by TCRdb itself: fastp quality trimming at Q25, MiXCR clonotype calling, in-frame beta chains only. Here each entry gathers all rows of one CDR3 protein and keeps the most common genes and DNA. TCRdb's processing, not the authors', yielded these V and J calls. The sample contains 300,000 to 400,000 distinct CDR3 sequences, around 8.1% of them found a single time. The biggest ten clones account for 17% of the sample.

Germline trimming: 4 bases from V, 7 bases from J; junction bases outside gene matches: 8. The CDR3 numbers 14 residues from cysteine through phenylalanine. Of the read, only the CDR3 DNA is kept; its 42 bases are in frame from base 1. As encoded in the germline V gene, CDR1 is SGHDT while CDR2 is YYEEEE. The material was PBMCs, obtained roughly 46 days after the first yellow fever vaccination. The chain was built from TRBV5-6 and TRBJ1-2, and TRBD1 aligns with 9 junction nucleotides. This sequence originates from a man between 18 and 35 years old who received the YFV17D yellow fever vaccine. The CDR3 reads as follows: CASSRYYRGPGYTF. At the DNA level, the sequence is TGTGCCAGCAGCAGATACTACAGGGGGCCTGGCTACACCTTC.